Presented here are 5 T cell receptor beta chains from one specimen sequenced in a study of cytomegalovirus exposure and HLA in healthy donors (dated by TCRdb to 2015 to 2018). The library was generated by the immunoSEQ multiplex PCR assay. TCRdb retrieved this table from immuneACCESS and kept in-frame rearrangements only. Not all clones are present; in checked studies, unresolved V genes account for under half, and no reason is known for the remainder. The sample table contains roughly 150,000 clones; only one count was recorded for around nine tenths of them. The ten largest make up under 4.5% of the sample. Sequences were obtained from PBMCs. The origin of the receptors is a man aged 18 to 29 in good health and CMV-seropositive.

The chain employs TRBV6-5 and TRBJ2-1, with D possibly TRBD1 on 6 matching bases. The CDR3 is 15 amino acids. V was shortened by 2 bases and J by 4 bases, with 12 bases between the two germline ends. Germline V gene data show CDR1 as MNHEY and CDR2 as SVGAGI. The CDR3 DNA reads as TGTGCCAGCAGTTACGCTGGACAGTCTTACAATGAGCAGTTCTTC. Translation: CASSYAGQSYNEQFF.

The chain recombines TRBV27 with TRBJ2-3; 14 nucleotides match TRBD2. The CDR3 covers 17 residues. The V gene end was trimmed by 1 base and the J gene end by 5 bases; junction bases not matched to a gene: 5. CDR1 is MNHEY and CDR2 is SMNVEV in the germline V gene (reference sequence). The CDR3 sequence: CASSLWRLAGGVDTQYF. Here the CDR3 DNA reads TGTGCCAGCAGTTTATGGAGACTAGCGGGAGGGGTAGATACGCAGTATTTT.

Note on this clone: The same CDR3 is also encoded by other DNA sequences in this sample. J is TRBJ2-1 and V is TRBV11-3; 9 bases line up with TRBD1. V was clipped by 3 bases and J by 0 bases; unmatched bases: 0. CDR1 is SGHNT, CDR2 YENEEA, per germline. CDR3 length: 15 residues. CDR3 nucleotide sequence: TGTGCCAGCAGCTTGGACAGGGGCTCCTACAATGAGCAGTTCTTC. Residues: CASSLDRGSYNEQFF.

The V and J genes are TRBV19 and TRBJ2-1; 8 bases map to TRBD2. The ends lost 5 bases at V and 1 base at J; junction bases unmatched: 10. CDR1 is LNHDA and CDR2 is SQIVND in the germline V gene (reference sequence). The length of the CDR3 is 17 residues. CDR3 DNA sequence: TGTGCCAGTAGTTATCAGGGAGCGGGAGTGTCCTACAATGAGCAGTTCTTC. Its translation: CASSYQGAGVSYNEQFF. Full variable domain (rest looked up from reference TRBV19 and TRBJ2-1): DGGITQSPKYLFRKEGQNVTLSCEQNLNHDAMYWYRQDPGQGLRLIYYSQIVNDFQKGDIAEGYSVSREKKESFPLTVTSAQKNPTAFYLCASSYQGAGVSYNEQFFGPGTRLTVL.

The chain recombines TRBV7-6 with TRBJ2-2; perhaps TRBD2 as D (6 bases). The length of the CDR3 is 14 residues. V was cut by 5 bases and J by 4 bases, with 11 bases left in between. The germline CDR1 and CDR2 sequences are SGHVS and FNYEAQ. CDR3 in DNA: TGTGCCAGCAGCCCAGCGGGCGGCACCGGGGAGCTGTTTTTT. The encoded protein is CASSPAGGTGELFF.